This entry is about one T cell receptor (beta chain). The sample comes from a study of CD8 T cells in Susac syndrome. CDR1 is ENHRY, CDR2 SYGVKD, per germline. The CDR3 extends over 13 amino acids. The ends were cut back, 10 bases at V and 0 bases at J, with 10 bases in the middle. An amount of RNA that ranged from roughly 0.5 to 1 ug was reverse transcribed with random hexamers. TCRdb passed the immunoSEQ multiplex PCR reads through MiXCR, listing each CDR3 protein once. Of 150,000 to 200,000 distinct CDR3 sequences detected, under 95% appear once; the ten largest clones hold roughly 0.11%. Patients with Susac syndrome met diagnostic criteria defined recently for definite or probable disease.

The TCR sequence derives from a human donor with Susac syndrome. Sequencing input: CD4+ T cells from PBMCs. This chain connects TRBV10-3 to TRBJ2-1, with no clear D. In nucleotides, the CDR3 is TGTGCCACCGGACCGAGCTCCTACAATGAGCAGTTCTTC. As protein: CATGPSSYNEQFF.